This TCR beta chain was recovered during a study of glioma-infiltrating T cells after dendritic cell vaccination. At the level of the study: Dendritic cell vaccination trial patients had either newly diagnosed or recurrent glioblastoma. Study-level findings and limits: Higher pretreatment TIL content predicted longer progression-free time and survival.

The length of the CDR3 is 11 residues. With 5 bases removed from V and 6 bases from J, the gap between germline ends came to 8 bases. Germline values: CDR1 SGHTS, CDR2 YDEGEE. Only patients with spare fresh-frozen tumor and over two years of follow-up were included. Comments on this clone: Its antigen is not known.

Input was approximately 2 ug genomic DNA, or all available if less. The assay was immunoSEQ multiplex PCR, and TCRdb's table has in-frame clones only and misses some. The sample has around 97,000 clones; around 81% are singletons. The clonotype originates from a human donor with glioblastoma. The sample here was blood, taken before dendritic cell vaccination. The rearrangement links TRBV5-8 to TRBJ1-1; no clear D gene. The CDR3 DNA follows: TGTGCCAGCAGACGGAGCGCTGAAGCTTTCTTT. Translating it yields CASRRSAEAFF.